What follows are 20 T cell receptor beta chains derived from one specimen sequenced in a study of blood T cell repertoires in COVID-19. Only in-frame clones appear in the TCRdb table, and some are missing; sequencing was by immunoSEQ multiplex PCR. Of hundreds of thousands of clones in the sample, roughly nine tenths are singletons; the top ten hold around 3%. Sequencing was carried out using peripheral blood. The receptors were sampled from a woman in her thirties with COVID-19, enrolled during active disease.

CDR3 coding DNA: TGTGCCAGCAACAGGGGGAGGCTATATGGCTACACCTTC. Translated: CASNRGRLYGYTF. The chain carries TRBV7-2 and TRBJ1-2; 8 bases align to TRBD1. V shed 7 bases, J shed 5 bases, and the junction held 6 bases outside the gene matches. Germline V gene data show CDR1 as SGHTA and CDR2 as FQGNSA. The CDR3 length is 13 residues.

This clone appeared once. CDR3 loop: CASSLIAGRDTQYF. The CDR3, as DNA: TGTGCCAGCAGCTTGATTGCAGGGAGGGATACGCAGTATTTT. V is TRBV5-4 and J is TRBJ2-3; D possibly corresponds to TRBD2 (6 bases). The CDR3 length is 14 residues. CDR1 and CDR2 (germline): SGHNT, YYREEE (reference sequence). Trimming shortened V by 1 base and J by 6 bases, and 12 bases separated the two germline ends.

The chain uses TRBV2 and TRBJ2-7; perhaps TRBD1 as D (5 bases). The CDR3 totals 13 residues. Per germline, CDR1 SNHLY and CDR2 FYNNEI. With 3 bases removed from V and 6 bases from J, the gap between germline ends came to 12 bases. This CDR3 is CASSENRLGEQYF. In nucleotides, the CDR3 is TGTGCCAGCAGTGAGAACAGGTTGGGCGAGCAGTACTTC.

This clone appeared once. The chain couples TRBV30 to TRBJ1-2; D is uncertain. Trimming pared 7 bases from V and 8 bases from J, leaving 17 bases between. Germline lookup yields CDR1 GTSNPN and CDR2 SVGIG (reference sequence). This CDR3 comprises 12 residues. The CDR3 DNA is TGTGCCTACGAAGAATCCCAAGCGGGCTACACCTTC. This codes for CAYEESQAGYTF. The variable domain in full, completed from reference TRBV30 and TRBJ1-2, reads SQTIHQWPATLVQPVGSPLSLECTVEGTSNPNLYWYRQAAGRGLQLLFYSVGIGQISSEVPQNLSASRPQDRQFILSSKKLLLSDSGFYLCAYEESQAGYTFGSGTRLTVV.

CDR3 region: CASSARGGGVGGYTF. The CDR3 DNA sequence: TGTGCCAGCAGCGCCCGCGGGGGGGGCGTCGGTGGCTACACCTTC. This chain links TRBV5-8 with TRBJ1-2; tentatively, D is TRBD1 (6 bases). Germline V gene data show CDR1 as SGHTS and CDR2 as YDEGEE. There are 15 residues in the CDR3. Trimming left V 4 bases short and J 7 bases short, with 20 bases between.

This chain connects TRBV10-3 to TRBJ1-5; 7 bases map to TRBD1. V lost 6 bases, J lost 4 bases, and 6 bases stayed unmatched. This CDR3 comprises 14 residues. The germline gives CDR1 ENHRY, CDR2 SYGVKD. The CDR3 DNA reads TGTGCCATCAGCGGGACAGCCTATAATCAGCCCCAGCATTTT. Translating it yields CAISGTAYNQPQHF.

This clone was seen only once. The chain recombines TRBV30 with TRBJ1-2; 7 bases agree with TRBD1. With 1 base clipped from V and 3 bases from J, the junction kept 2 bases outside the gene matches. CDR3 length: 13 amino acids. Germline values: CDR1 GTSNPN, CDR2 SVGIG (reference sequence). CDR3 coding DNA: TGTGCCTGGAGTGAGGGGGCGTACTATGGCTACACCTTC. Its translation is CAWSEGAYYGYTF.

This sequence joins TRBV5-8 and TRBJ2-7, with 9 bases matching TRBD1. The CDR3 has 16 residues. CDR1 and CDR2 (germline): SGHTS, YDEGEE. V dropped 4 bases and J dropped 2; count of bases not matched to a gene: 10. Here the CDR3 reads CASSQAWDRATYEQYF. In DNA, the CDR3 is TGTGCCAGCAGCCAGGCGTGGGACAGGGCCACCTACGAGCAGTACTTC. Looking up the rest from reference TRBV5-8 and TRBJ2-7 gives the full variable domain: EAGVTQSPTHLIKTRGQQATLRCSPISGHTSVYWYQQALGLGLQFLLWYDEGEERNRGNFPPRFSGRQFPNYSSELNVNALELEDSALYLCASSQAWDRATYEQYFGPGTRLTVT.

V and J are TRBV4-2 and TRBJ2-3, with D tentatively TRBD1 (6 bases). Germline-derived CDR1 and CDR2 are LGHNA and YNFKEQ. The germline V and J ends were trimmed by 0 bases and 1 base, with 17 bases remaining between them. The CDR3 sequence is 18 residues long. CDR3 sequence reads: CASSQDRPPGAGTDTQYF. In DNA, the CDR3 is TGTGCCAGCAGCCAAGATCGGCCGCCAGGGGCCGGCACAGATACGCAGTATTTT.

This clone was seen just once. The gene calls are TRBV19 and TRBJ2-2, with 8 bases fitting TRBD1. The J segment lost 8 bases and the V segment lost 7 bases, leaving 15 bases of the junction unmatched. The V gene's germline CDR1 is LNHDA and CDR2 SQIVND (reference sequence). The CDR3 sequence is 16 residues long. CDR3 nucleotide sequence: TGTGCCAGTACCGGACAGGGTTGGACCTGGGCTGGGGAGCTGTTTTTT. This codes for CASTGQGWTWAGELFF.

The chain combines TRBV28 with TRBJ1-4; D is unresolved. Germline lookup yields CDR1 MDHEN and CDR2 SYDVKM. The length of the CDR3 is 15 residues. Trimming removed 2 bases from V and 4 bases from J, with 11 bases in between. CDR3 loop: CASSLGRTLNEKLFF. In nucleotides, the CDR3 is TGTGCCAGCAGTTTAGGTCGGACTCTTAATGAAAAACTGTTTTTT.

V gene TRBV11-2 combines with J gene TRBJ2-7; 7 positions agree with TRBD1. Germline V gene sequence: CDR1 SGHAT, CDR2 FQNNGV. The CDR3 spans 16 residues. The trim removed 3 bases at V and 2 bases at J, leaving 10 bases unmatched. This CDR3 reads CASSFTRDSIPYEQYV. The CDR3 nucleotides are TGTGCCAGCAGCTTCACACGGGACAGTATTCCCTACGAGCAGTACGTC.

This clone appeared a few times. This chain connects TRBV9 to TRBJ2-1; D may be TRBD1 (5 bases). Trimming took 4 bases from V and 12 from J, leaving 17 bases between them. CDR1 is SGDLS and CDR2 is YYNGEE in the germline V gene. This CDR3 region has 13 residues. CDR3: CASSLTLAGMQFF. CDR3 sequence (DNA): TGTGCCAGCAGCCTGACTCTGGCAGGGATGCAGTTCTTC.

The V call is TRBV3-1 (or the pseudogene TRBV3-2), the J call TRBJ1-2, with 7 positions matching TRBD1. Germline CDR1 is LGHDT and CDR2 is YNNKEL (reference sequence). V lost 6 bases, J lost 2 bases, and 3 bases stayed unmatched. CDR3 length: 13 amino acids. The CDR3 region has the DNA TGTGCCAGCAGGGGGGGACAGAACTATGGCTACACCTTC. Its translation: CASRGGQNYGYTF.

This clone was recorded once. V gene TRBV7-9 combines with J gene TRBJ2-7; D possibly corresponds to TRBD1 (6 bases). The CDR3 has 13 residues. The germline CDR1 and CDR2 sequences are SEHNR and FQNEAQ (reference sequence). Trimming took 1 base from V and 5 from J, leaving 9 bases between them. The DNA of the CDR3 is TGTGCCAGCAGCTTAGTACAGGGCCACGAGCAGTACTTC. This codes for CASSLVQGHEQYF. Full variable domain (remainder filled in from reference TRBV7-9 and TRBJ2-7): DTGVSQNPRHKITKRGQNVTFRCDPISEHNRLYWYRQTLGQGPEFLTYFQNEAQLEKSRLLSDRFSAERPKGSFSTLEIQRTEQGDSAMYLCASSLVQGHEQYFGPGTRLTVT.

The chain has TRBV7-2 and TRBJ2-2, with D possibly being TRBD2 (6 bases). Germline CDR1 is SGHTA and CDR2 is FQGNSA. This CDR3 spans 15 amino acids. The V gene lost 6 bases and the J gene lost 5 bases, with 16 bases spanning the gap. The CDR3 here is CASRMGRGETGELFF. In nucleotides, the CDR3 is TGTGCCAGCAGGATGGGGCGGGGAGAGACCGGGGAGCTGTTTTTT.

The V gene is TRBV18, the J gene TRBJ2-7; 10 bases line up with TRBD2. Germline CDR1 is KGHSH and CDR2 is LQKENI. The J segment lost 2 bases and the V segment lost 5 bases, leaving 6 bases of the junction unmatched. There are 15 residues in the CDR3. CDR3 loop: CASSTGAGGPYEQYV. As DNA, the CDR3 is TGTGCCAGCTCAACCGGAGCGGGAGGGCCCTACGAGCAGTACGTC.

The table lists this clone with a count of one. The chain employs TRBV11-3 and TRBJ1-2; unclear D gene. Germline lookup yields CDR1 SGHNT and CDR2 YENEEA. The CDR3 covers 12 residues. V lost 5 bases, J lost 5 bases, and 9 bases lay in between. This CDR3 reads CASSGRTYGYTF. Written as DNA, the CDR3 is TGTGCCAGCAGCGGGCGGACTTATGGCTACACCTTC.

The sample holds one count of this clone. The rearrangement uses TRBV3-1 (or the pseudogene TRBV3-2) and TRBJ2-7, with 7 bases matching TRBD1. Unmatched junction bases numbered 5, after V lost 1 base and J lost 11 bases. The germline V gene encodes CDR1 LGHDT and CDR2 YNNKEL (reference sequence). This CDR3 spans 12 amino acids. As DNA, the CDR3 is TGTGCCAGCAGCCAAGTAGGGGGACAGAAGTACGTC. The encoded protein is CASSQVGGQKYV.

The CDR3 loop is CASGRGWTEAFF. Written as DNA, the CDR3 is TGCGCCAGCGGGCGGGGGTGGACTGAAGCTTTCTTT. This chain connects TRBV4-1 to TRBJ1-1; D possibly corresponds to TRBD1 (5 bases). Trimming left V 8 bases short and J 5 bases short, with 12 bases between. In germline, CDR1 is MGHRA, CDR2 YSYEKL. This CDR3 contains 12 residues.